Described below is a single T cell receptor (beta chain) sequence and its context. The length of the CDR3 is 14 residues. Trimming removed 0 bases from V and 6 bases from J, with 10 bases in between. Germline CDR1 and CDR2: MNHNS and SASEGT. Original processing methods: Reference gene primer amplification in the assay estimated nucleated cell counts. Method: immunoSEQ multiplex PCR; TCRdb's copy keeps in-frame clones and lacks some. That table supplies the V and J calls and clone size; D and trimming were determined from the DNA. The table includes around 300,000 clones, almost 85% detected once. This specimen belongs to a study of blood T cell repertoires in COVID-19. Study information: COVID-19 samples from acute and convalescent phases originated in the United States, Italy and Spain. PBMCs, B-cell-depleted T cells, or T cells were the source of the cDNA or gDNA that made up the material.

Material for sequencing was peripheral blood. The rearrangement links TRBV6-1 to TRBJ2-3, with D maybe TRBD2 (5 bases). This clonotype originated in a human donor in a cohort sampled during active COVID-19. CDR3 bases: TGTGCCAGCAGTGAAGCCGCTACGGGGGATACGCAGTATTTT. Its translation is CASSEAATGDTQYF.